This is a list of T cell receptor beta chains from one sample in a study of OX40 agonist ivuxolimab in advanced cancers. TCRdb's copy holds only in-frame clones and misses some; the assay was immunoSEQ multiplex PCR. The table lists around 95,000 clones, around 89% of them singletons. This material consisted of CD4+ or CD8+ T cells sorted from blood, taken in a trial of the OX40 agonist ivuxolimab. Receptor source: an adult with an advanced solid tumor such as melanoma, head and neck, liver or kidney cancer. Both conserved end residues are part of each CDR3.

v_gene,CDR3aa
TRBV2,CASSETRVGTEAFF
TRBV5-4,CASSPGTGTPLGEQFF
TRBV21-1,CASSKVTGKAFYNEQFF
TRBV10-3,CAIAASGSPTYEQYF
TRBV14,CASSQRGLYGYTF
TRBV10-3,CAISENTPIQTSYTF
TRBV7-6,CASSLVQQTYEQYF
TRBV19,CASSILGSGNSPLHF
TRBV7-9,CASSPDISNQPQHF
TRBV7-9,CASSPGLRETQYF
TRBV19,CATGIPTGELFF
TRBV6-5,CASSRGQRGELFF
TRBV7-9,CASSLAAAYEQYF
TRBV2,CASSGGVYQETQYF
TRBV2,CASSVLGPPGPEAFF
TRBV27,CASTYGTSGRGEQYF
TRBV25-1,CASSTRTRVPYEQYF
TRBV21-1,CASSNRRDTQYF